These 18 T cell receptor beta chains were sequenced from one sample in a study of OX40 agonist ivuxolimab in advanced cancers. The assay was immunoSEQ multiplex PCR, and TCRdb's table has in-frame clones only and misses some. The top ten hold roughly 2.8% of the sample, which has fewer than 90,000 clones, roughly 93% seen once. Sequenced material: CD4+ or CD8+ T cells sorted from blood, taken in a trial of the OX40 agonist ivuxolimab. Every receptor here comes from an adult with an advanced solid tumor such as melanoma, head and neck, liver or kidney cancer.

The rearrangement links TRBV6-5 to TRBJ2-3; 7 nucleotides line up with TRBD2. The V and J ends lost 7 bases and 2 bases, in that order; junction bases with no gene match: 9. This CDR3 spans 15 amino acids. In germline, CDR1 is MNHEY, CDR2 SVGAGI. The CDR3 DNA follows: TGTGCCAGCACCCGCGGGGGACCCATCACAGATACGCAGTATTTT. Protein product: CASTRGGPITDTQYF.

V is TRBV29-1 and J is TRBJ1-2; D unclear. Trimming cost V 3 bases and J 4 bases, with 6 bases left between them. The CDR3 length is 11 residues. The V gene's germline CDR1 is SQVTM and CDR2 ANQGSEA. The CDR3 DNA sequence: TGCAGCGTTGAGGACCCCTATGGCTACACCTTC. Protein sequence: CSVEDPYGYTF. Full variable domain (missing parts from reference TRBV29-1 and TRBJ1-2): SAVISQKPSRDICQRGTSLTIQCQVDSQVTMMFWYRQQPGQSLTLIATANQGSEATYESGFVIDKFPISRPNLTFSTLTVSNMSPEDSSIYLCSVEDPYGYTFGSGTRLTVV.

The chain joins TRBV2 to TRBJ1-6; D gene ambiguous. CDR3 length equals 13 residues. Germline V gives CDR1 SNHLY, CDR2 FYNNEI. V dropped 4 bases and J dropped 6 bases, with 7 bases sitting between them. The CDR3: CASSGQINSPLHF. The DNA of the CDR3 is TGTGCCAGCAGTGGGCAGATTAATTCACCCCTCCACTTT.

The count of this clone is one. The V and J genes are TRBV7-2 and TRBJ2-1; D uncertain. The V gene lost 8 bases and the J gene lost 0 bases, with 11 bases spanning the gap. The CDR3 spans 14 residues. CDR1 SGHTA and CDR2 FQGNSA come from the germline V gene. CDR3 in amino acids: CASGRGSSYNEQFF. In DNA form, the CDR3 reads TGTGCCAGCGGCCGAGGAAGCTCCTACAATGAGCAGTTCTTC.

The chain uses TRBV4-2 and TRBJ2-1; 15 bases fit TRBD2. Germline V CDR1 and CDR2: LGHNA, YNFKEQ. This CDR3 contains 17 residues. Unmatched junction bases numbered 9, after V lost 4 bases and J lost 8 bases. CDR3 in DNA: TGTGCCAGCAGCCGGACTAGCGGGGGGGCCCGGTGGGATGAGCAGTTCTTC. Amino acids: CASSRTSGGARWDEQFF.

The J gene is TRBJ1-4, the V gene TRBV5-1, with 8 nucleotides matching TRBD1. J gave up 5 bases and V 0 bases, and 0 bases lay outside the gene matches. Germline V gene lookup returns CDR1 SGHRS and CDR2 YFSETQ. This CDR3 spans 14 amino acids. The CDR3 protein is CASSLGQGNEKLFF. The CDR3 DNA reads TGCGCCAGCAGCTTGGGACAGGGGAATGAAAAACTGTTTTTT.

The V call is TRBV19, the J call TRBJ1-2; D unresolved. The V gene's germline CDR1 is LNHDA and CDR2 SQIVND (reference sequence). The CDR3 runs to 12 residues. Between the trimmed V and J ends, which lost 3 bases and 8 bases, there was a span of 10 bases. CDR3 nucleotides: TGTGCCAGTAGTATGGCGGCTAGGGGCTACACCTTC. Translated, it gives CASSMAARGYTF. The full variable domain, rest sourced from reference TRBV19 and TRBJ1-2, is DGGITQSPKYLFRKEGQNVTLSCEQNLNHDAMYWYRQDPGQGLRLIYYSQIVNDFQKGDIAEGYSVSREKKESFPLTVTSAQKNPTAFYLCASSMAARGYTFGSGTRLTVV.

The chain uses TRBV9 and TRBJ2-1; D is ambiguous. This CDR3 is 15 amino acids long. Germline V gene sequence: CDR1 SGDLS, CDR2 YYNGEE. Trimming pared 1 base from V and 0 bases from J, leaving 8 bases between. CDR3 sequence: CASSVTPGSYNEQFF. For the CDR3, the DNA is TGTGCCAGCAGCGTAACCCCCGGCTCCTACAATGAGCAGTTCTTC.

This clone appeared a single time. The chain's CDR3 is CASSLLQNYGYTF. CDR3 DNA sequence: TGCGCCAGCAGCTTGCTACAGAACTATGGCTACACCTTC. The chain carries TRBV5-1 and TRBJ1-2, with no clear D. The germline V gene encodes CDR1 SGHRS and CDR2 YFSETQ. Trimming shortened V by 1 base and J by 2 bases, and 6 bases separated the two germline ends. The length of the CDR3 is 13 residues.

The chain recombines TRBV6-1 with TRBJ2-1; TRBD2 aligns across 10 bases. The J segment lost 12 bases and the V segment lost 5 bases, leaving 13 bases of the junction unmatched. The CDR3 runs 15 residues. Germline assignment: CDR1 MNHNS and CDR2 SASEGT. CDR3 in amino acids: CASSSTSGPSNGQFF. CDR3 bases: TGTGCCAGCAGTTCGACTAGCGGGCCGTCAAACGGGCAGTTCTTC.

The J gene is TRBJ1-1, the V gene TRBV7-2, with D uncertain. Trimming cost V 1 base and J 8 bases, with 17 bases left between them. CDR3 length: 15 residues. Germline values: CDR1 SGHTA, CDR2 FQGNSA. The CDR3 loop is CASSLDPRRITEAFF. DNA for the CDR3: TGTGCCAGCAGCTTAGATCCCAGACGGATTACAGAAGCTTTCTTT. Supplemented by reference TRBV7-2 and TRBJ1-1, the full variable domain reads GAGVSQSPSNKVTEKGKDVELRCDPISGHTALYWYRQSLGQGLEFLIYFQGNSAPDKSGLPSDRFSAERTGGSVSTLTIQRTQQEDSAVYLCASSLDPRRITEAFFGQGTRLTVV.

J is TRBJ2-7 and V is TRBV4-1; possible D gene TRBD1, 6 bases. CDR1 is MGHRA and CDR2 is YSYEKL in the germline V gene. The CDR3 covers 19 residues. The V end was cut by 4 bases, the J end by 0 bases, with 25 bases between. The CDR3: CASSPNTFFSRDNSYEQYF. The CDR3 coding sequence is TGCGCCAGCAGCCCCAATACCTTTTTTAGCCGGGACAACTCCTACGAGCAGTACTTC.

The gene calls are TRBV28 and TRBJ1-4, with no clear D. Germline CDR1 reads MDHEN; CDR2 reads SYDVKM. The CDR3 spans 15 residues. The ends were cut back, 3 bases at V and 0 bases at J, with 8 bases in the middle. The CDR3 DNA reads as TGTGCCAGCAGTTTCATCGGATCAACTAATGAAAAACTGTTTTTT. Its protein product is CASSFIGSTNEKLFF.

This chain connects TRBV6-1 to TRBJ1-3, with TRBD1 matching 7 bases. CDR3 length: 13 amino acids. The germline V gene encodes CDR1 MNHNS and CDR2 SASEGT. Trimming cost V 11 bases and J 0 bases; bases outside gene matches: 4. CDR3 in amino acids: CAGRQGSGNTIYF. The CDR3 nucleotides are TGTGCCGGCCGACAGGGCTCTGGAAACACCATATATTTT.

The chain couples TRBV5-6 to TRBJ1-3, with a weak D call TRBD1 (6 bases). Germline V CDR1 and CDR2: SGHDT, YYEEEE. The CDR3 sequence is 15 residues long. Trimming took 2 bases from V and 0 from J, leaving 9 bases between them. The DNA for the CDR3 is TGTGCCAGCAGCTTCCAGGGGAACTCTGGAAACACCATATATTTT. It encodes CASSFQGNSGNTIYF. The whole variable domain, filled in from reference TRBV5-6 and TRBJ1-3, reads DAGVTQSPTHLIKTRGQQVTLRCSPKSGHDTVSWYQQALGQGPQFIFQYYEEEERQRGNFPDRFSGHQFPNYSSELNVNALLLGDSALYLCASSFQGNSGNTIYFGEGSWLTVV.

The chain has TRBV7-2 and TRBJ1-1; TRBD1 matches 9 bases. This CDR3 is built from 15 residues. Germline V gives CDR1 SGHTA, CDR2 FQGNSA. The V segment lost 5 bases and the J segment 3 bases; nucleotides outside the gene matches: 7. The CDR3 here is CASSIYRGQDTEAFF. The CDR3 DNA is TGTGCCAGCAGCATTTACAGGGGGCAGGACACTGAAGCTTTCTTT.

The rearrangement links TRBV18 to TRBJ2-7, with D possibly being TRBD1 or TRBD2 (5 bases each). CDR1 and CDR2 (germline): KGHSH, LQKENI. The CDR3 length is 17 residues. Trimming left V 2 bases short and J 5 bases short, with 22 bases between. The CDR3 reads CASSPSPSGQGAHEQYF. CDR3 DNA sequence: TGTGCCAGCTCACCATCTCCGTCGGGGCAGGGAGCCCACGAGCAGTACTTC.

This chain connects TRBV5-1 to TRBJ1-2; possible D gene TRBD1, 6 bases. This CDR3 has 14 residues. In germline, CDR1 is SGHRS, CDR2 YFSETQ. Between the trimmed V and J ends, which lost 4 bases and 8 bases, there was a span of 18 bases. CDR3 sequence reads: CASSPGQTLEGYTF. The CDR3 DNA sequence: TGCGCCAGCAGCCCCGGACAGACCTTGGAGGGCTACACCTTC.